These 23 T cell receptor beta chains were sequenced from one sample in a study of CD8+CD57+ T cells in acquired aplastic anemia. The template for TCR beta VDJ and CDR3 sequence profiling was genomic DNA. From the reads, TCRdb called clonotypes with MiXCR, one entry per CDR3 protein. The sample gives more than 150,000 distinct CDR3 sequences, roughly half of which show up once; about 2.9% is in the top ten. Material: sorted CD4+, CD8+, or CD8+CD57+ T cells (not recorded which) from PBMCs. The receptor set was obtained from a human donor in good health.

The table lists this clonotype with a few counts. CDR3 sequence (DNA): TGTGCCACTAGGGACAGGGCTAACACTGAAGCTTTCTTT. Amino acid sequence: CATRDRANTEAFF. V is TRBV24-1 and J is TRBJ1-1, with 9 bases that match TRBD1. Germline loops: CDR1 KGHDR, CDR2 SFDVKD. The V gene end was trimmed by 10 bases and the J gene end by 2 bases; junction bases not matched to a gene: 4. The CDR3 length is 13 residues.

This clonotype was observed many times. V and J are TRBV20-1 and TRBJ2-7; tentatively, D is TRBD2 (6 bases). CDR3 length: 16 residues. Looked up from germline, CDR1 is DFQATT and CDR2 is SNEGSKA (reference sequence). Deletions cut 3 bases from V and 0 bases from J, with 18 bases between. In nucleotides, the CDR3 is TGCAGTGCTAGTAGTTACGGGGAGGTAGTCTCCTACGAGCAGTACTTC. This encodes CSASSYGEVVSYEQYF.

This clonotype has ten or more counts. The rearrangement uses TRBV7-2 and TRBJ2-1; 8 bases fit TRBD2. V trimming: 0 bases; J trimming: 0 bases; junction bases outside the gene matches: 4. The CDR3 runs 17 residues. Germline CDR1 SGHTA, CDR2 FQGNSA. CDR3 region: CASSLAGLARSYNEQFF. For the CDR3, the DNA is TGTGCCAGCAGCTTAGCAGGACTAGCTCGCTCCTACAATGAGCAGTTCTTC.

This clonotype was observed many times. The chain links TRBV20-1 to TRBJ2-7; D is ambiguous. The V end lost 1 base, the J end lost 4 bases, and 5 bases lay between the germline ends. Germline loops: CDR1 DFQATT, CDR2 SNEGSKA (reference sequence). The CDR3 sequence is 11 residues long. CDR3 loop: CSARAAYEQYF. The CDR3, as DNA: TGCAGTGCTAGAGCGGCTTACGAGCAGTACTTC.

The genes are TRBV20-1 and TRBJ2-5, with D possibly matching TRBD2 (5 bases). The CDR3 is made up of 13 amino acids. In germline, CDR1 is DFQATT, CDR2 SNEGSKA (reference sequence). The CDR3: CTVDSSGQETQYF. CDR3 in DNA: TGCACCGTGGATTCGAGCGGACAAGAGACCCAGTACTTC.

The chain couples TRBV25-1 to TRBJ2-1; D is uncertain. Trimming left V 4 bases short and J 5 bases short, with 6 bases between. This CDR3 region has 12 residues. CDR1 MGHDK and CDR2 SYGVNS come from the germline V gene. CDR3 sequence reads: CASSGNHNEQFF. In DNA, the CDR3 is TGTGCCAGCAGTGGAAACCACAATGAGCAGTTCTTC.

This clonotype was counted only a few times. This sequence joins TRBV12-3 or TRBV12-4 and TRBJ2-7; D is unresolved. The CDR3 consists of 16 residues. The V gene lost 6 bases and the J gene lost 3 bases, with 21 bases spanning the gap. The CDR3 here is CASSFPPLGCNYEQYF. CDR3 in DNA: TGTGCCAGCAGCTTTCCCCCGTTAGGCTGTAACTACGAGCAGTACTTC.

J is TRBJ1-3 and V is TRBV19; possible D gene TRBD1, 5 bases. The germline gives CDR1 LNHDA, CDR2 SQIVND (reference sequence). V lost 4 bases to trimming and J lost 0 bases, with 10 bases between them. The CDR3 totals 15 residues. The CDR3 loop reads CASSTPGLSGNTIYF. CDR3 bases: TGTGCCAGTAGTACACCGGGACTCTCTGGAAACACCATATATTTT.

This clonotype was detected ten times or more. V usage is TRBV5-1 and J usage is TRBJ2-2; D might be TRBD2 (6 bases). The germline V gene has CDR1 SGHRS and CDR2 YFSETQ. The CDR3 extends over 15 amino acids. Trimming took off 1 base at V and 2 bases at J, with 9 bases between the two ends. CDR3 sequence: CASSLISGNTGELFF. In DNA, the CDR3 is TGCGCCAGCAGCTTGATTAGCGGCAACACCGGGGAGCTGTTTTTT.

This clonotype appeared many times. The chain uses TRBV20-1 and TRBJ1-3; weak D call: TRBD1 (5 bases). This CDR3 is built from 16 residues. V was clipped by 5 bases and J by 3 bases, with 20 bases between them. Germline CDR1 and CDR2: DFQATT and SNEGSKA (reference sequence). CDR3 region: CSAPQRGKIYGNTIYF. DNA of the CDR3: TGCAGTGCTCCACAAAGGGGCAAAATCTATGGAAACACCATATATTTT.

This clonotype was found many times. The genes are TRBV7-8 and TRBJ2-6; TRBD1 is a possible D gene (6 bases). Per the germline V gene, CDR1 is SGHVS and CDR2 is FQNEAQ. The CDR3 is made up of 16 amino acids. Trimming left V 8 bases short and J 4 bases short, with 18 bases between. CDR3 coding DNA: TGTGCCAGCGCATTACTAGGGGGTTTCGGGGCCAACGTCCTGACTTTC. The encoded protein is CASALLGGFGANVLTF.

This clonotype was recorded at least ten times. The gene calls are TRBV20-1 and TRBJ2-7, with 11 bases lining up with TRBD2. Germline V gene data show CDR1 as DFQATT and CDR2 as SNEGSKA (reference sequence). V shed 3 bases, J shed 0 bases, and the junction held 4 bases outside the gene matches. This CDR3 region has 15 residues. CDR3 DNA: TGCAGTGCTAGGGGGACTAGCGGTCTCTCCTACGAGCAGTACTTC. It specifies CSARGTSGLSYEQYF.

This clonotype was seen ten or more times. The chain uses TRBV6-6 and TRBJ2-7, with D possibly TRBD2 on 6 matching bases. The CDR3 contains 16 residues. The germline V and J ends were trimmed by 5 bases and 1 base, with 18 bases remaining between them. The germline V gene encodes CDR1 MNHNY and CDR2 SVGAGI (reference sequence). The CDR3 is CASSTQTSRTSYEQYF. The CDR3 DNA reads TGTGCCAGCAGTACCCAAACTAGCCGCACTTCCTACGAGCAGTACTTC.

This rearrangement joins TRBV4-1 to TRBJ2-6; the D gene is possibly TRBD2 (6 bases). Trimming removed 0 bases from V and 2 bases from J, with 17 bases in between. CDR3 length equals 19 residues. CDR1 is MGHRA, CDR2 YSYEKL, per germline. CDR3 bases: TGCGCCAGCAGCCAAGAACGGGGGTTCAAAGTGCCTGGGGCCAACGTCCTGACTTTC. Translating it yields CASSQERGFKVPGANVLTF.

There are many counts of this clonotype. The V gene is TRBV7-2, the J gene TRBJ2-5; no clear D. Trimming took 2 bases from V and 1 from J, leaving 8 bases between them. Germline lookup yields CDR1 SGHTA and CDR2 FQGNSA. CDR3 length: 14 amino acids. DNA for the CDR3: TGTGCCAGCAGCTTACAAGGCTCCCAAGAGACCCAGTACTTC. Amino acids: CASSLQGSQETQYF.

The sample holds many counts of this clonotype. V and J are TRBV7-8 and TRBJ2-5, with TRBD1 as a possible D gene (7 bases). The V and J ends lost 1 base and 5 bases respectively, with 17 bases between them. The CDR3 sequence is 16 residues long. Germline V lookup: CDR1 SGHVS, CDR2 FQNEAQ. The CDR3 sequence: CASSLDLQGGWETQYF. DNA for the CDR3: TGTGCCAGCAGCTTAGACCTCCAGGGGGGTTGGGAGACCCAGTACTTC.

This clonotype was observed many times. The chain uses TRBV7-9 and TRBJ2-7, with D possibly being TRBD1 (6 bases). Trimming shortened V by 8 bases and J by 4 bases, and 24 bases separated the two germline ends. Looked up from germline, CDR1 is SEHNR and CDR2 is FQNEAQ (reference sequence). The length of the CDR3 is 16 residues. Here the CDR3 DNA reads TGTGCCAGCGGATCCCACCGGGACACCGGTGAATACGAGCAGTACTTC. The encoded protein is CASGSHRDTGEYEQYF.

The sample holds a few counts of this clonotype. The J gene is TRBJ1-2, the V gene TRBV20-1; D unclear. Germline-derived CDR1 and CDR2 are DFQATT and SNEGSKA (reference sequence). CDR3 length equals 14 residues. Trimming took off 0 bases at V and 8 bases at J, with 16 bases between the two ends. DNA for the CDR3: TGCAGTGCTAGAGATAGGGCAGTGGGAGGCGGCTACACCTTC. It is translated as CSARDRAVGGGYTF.

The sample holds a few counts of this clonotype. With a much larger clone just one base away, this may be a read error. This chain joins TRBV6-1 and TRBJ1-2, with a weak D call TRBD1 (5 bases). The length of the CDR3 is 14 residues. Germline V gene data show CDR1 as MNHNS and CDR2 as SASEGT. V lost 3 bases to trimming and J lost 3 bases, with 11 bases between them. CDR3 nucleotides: TGTGCCAGCAGTGAGAGCAGGGTCGACTATGGCTACACCTTC. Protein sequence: CASSESRVDYGYTF.

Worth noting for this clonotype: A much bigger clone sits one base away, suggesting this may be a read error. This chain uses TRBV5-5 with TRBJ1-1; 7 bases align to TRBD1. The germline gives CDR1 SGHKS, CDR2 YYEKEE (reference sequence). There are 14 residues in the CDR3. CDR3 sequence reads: CSSSLRQGNTEAFF. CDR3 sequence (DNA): TGTTCCAGCAGTCTCCGACAGGGGAACACTGAAGCTTTCTTT.

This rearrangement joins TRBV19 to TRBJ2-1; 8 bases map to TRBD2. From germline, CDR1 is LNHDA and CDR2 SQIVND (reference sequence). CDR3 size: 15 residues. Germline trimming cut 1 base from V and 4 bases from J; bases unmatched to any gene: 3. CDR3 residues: CASSIASGGYNEQFF. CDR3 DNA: TGTGCCAGTAGTATAGCGAGCGGGGGTTACAATGAGCAGTTCTTC.

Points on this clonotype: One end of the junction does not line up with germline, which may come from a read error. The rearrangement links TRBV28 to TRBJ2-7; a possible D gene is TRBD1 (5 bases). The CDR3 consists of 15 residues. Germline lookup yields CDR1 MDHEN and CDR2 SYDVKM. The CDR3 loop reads CAGRQGGESTYEQYF. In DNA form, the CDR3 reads TGTGCCGGCAGGCAGGGTGGGGAAAGTACCTACGAGCAGTACTTC.

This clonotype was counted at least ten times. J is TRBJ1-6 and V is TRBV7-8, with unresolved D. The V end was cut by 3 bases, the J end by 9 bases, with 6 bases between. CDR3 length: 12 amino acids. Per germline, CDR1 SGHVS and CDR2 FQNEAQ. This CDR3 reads CASSFSGSPLHF. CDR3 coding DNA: TGTGCCAGCAGCTTCTCAGGTTCACCCCTCCACTTT.